The 5 T cell receptor beta chains listed next were all sequenced from one sample in a study of shared clonotypes between healthy human individuals. The data were produced by immunoSEQ multiplex PCR, yet TCRdb's version contains in-frame clones alone and is incomplete. The table records 450,000 to 650,000 clones, around 78% of them present only once. Specimen: PBMCs. The receptors derive from a woman aged 40 to 55 in good health. Some clones in this sample may be carry-over from other donors' samples.

CDR3 in DNA: TGTGCCAGCAGCCAAGTCTTGGCCTACGAGCAGTACTTC. This sequence encodes CASSQVLAYEQYF. The rearrangement links TRBV4-2 to TRBJ2-7; D unclear. Trimming cost V 1 base and J 2 bases, with 6 bases left between them. The CDR3 has 13 amino acids. In germline, CDR1 is LGHNA, CDR2 YNFKEQ.

This chain connects TRBV30 to TRBJ2-2; the D gene is possibly TRBD1 (6 bases). V was cut by 1 base and J by 1 base, with 7 bases left in between. Per the germline V gene, CDR1 is GTSNPN and CDR2 is SVGIG (reference sequence). The length of the CDR3 is 14 residues. CDR3 nucleotide sequence: TGTGCCTGGAGTGGACAGGTGAACACCGGGGAGCTGTTTTTT. It translates to CAWSGQVNTGELFF.

The V and J genes are TRBV18 and TRBJ2-3; D unresolved. Trimming shortened V by 6 bases and J by 2 bases, and 12 bases separated the two germline ends. The CDR3 length is 14 residues. Germline CDR1 KGHSH, CDR2 LQKENI. The CDR3 sequence is CASSPNSPTDTQYF. CDR3 nucleotides: TGTGCCAGCTCTCCCAACAGCCCCACAGATACGCAGTATTTT.

J is TRBJ2-5 and V is TRBV30; D may correspond to TRBD1 or TRBD2 (5 bases each). This CDR3 is 13 amino acids long. V lost 3 bases to trimming and J lost 4 bases, with 12 bases between them. Germline lookup yields CDR1 GTSNPN and CDR2 SVGIG (reference sequence). This CDR3 reads CAWSGVGGETQYF. For the CDR3, the DNA is TGTGCCTGGAGCGGGGTTGGGGGAGAGACCCAGTACTTC.

The CDR3 protein is CASSLTGGASSGYTF. CDR3 DNA: TGTGCCAGCAGCTTGACAGGTGGGGCTTCAAGTGGCTACACCTTC. The V and J genes are TRBV7-9 and TRBJ1-2, with D tentatively TRBD1 (6 bases). The CDR3 spans 15 residues. CDR1 SEHNR and CDR2 FQNEAQ come from the germline V gene (reference sequence). V lost 3 bases, J lost 7 bases, and 18 bases lay in between. The full variable domain, rest sourced from reference TRBV7-9 and TRBJ1-2, is DTGVSQNPRHKITKRGQNVTFRCDPISEHNRLYWYRQTLGQGPEFLTYFQNEAQLEKSRLLSDRFSAERPKGSFSTLEIQRTEQGDSAMYLCASSLTGGASSGYTFGSGTRLTVV.